This T cell receptor beta chain was found in a study of shared clonotypes between healthy human individuals (dated by TCRdb to 2018 to 2021). Describing the broader study: The cohort comprised a couple of women and a few men aged 18 to 49 years. For each donor, CD4 naive and CD4 memory were each run on three plates, CD8 naive on two plates, and CD8 memory on one plate. To estimate repertoire size and how much clonotype sharing occurs between individuals, the study deeply sequenced the blood TCR repertoires of roughly 5 healthy adults. Different laboratories and diverse techniques were used to prepare libraries and sequence TCR repertoires, to increase sequencing depth and limit assay-specific biases. Each donor's leukapheresis produced roughly between roughly 0.85 and 9.5 billion PBMCs.

Taken from the germline V gene, the CDR1 and CDR2 loops are SGHAT and FQNNGV. Relative to germline, V is missing 4 bases and J is missing 4 bases, with 4 bases of the junction outside any gene match. The CDR3 runs 16 amino acids, cysteine and phenylalanine included. Of all the DNA, just the CDR3 is kept, 48 bases in frame from base 1. A word on this clone: Its antigen remains undetermined. Base qualities are not at hand, and no much larger clone is one base apart.

Healthy HIV-negative adults with no recently reported acute infections or vaccinations were included as donors. Every donor was a Caucasian adult living in Nashville, Tennessee, USA. CD4+ T cells were enriched by magnetic negative selection, after which naive cells were positively selected on CD45RA and the negative fraction was taken as the memory subset. Blood was collected by leukapheresis, and PBMCs were isolated by Ficoll-Histopaque density gradient centrifugation and then cryopreserved in liquid nitrogen vapor phase. Analytical flow cytometry was used to check the purity and quantity of each magnetically sorted T cell population. From each sorted fraction, genomic DNA was isolated and quantified by UV absorbance on a Nanodrop 2000c. Study-level results and caveats: The genetic and exposure-history diversity represented was limited by the small number of donors. Compared with non-shared clonotypes, clonotypes shared by all four sorted-subset donors had higher generation probabilities. Sampling was restricted to blood, and TCR repertoires in tissue are likely to differ from TCR repertoires in blood. Incomplete sequencing was indicated by rarefaction of sorted-subset datasets, despite the large sequencing depth. Larger estimated clonotype richness was generally found for naive subsets than for memory subsets. Based on pairwise subsampling, the degree of clonotype sharing among donors was expected to be affected by sequencing depth. When several donors were compared, the shared fraction of clonotypes was about 5% for naive CD4, roughly 3.3% for naive CD8, roughly 2.5% for memory CD4, and roughly 0.43% for memory CD8.

Using the deep immunoSEQ assay, TCR CDR3 regions were amplified from genomic DNA by multiplex PCR. Genomic DNA extracted from each cell subset was distributed evenly over all wells of several immunoSEQ 96-well plates, and each plate served as one replicate. For sorted subsets, 150 to 200 ng genomic DNA, equal to tens of thousands of T cell genomes, was loaded into each replicate PCR. Purified libraries were quantified with a Qubit 3.0 fluorometer, sized on a Bioanalyzer 2100, and re-quantified with the KAPA Library Quantification kit. Every immunoSEQ 96-well plate was sequenced on a dedicated single-read 150-cycle Illumina NextSeq 550 flow cell. In the authors' own workflow: Because the immunoSEQ output held only junctional sequences and lacked quality scores, the filtering could not match the filtering applied to full-length reads. Sequences were annotated with PyIR, a Python wrapper for IgBLAST v1.9, using IMGT germline references to assign V/J genes and CDR3. Reads were filtered out if the reads had weak V/J assignments (E-value above 1e-6), no CDR3, stop codons, out-of-frame junctions, or ambiguous translated residues. V3J clonotypes were defined by identical inferred V gene, J gene, and CDR3 amino acid sequence. The percentage overlap between two repertoires was calculated by dividing the number of shared unique clonotypes by the size of the smaller repertoire. Three approaches were used to assess repertoire richness: RTK rarefaction, the Chao1 estimator, and Recon v2.1 estimates of unobserved clonotypes. OLGA was used to compute generation probabilities for all TCRbeta clonotypes that the gDNA method yielded from a handful of donors. The clones in this table, taken by TCRdb from immuneACCESS, are in-frame only. Not every clone is retained; where verified, under half of the shortfall comes from an unresolved V gene, and the cause of the rest is unknown. Clone size and V and J calls were adopted from that table, with D and trimming inferred from the DNA. The sample table holds roughly 1,000,000 clones, of which about 84% were seen once. The ten biggest clones cover about 0.52% of the sample.

This chain joins TRBV11-2 to TRBJ2-1; 13 middle bases align to TRBD2. The sequenced material came from memory CD4+ T cells from PBMCs. The sample's cell subset or site label, in plain terms: CD45RA-negative fraction. The clonotype was recovered from a man in his late teens or twenties in good health. Some clones in this sample may be carry-over from other donors' samples. The CDR3 region has the sequence CASSWTSGSKYNEQFF. Read as DNA, the sequence is TGTGCCAGCAGCTGGACTAGCGGGAGCAAATACAATGAGCAGTTCTTC.